These 21 T cell receptor beta chains originate from one sample sequenced in a study of breast tumors, draining lymph nodes, adjacent tissues (dated by TCRdb to about 2016). Libraries were made using multiplex PCR. Instrument on record: Illumina HiSeq 2000. In TCRdb, the public reads were trimmed at Q25 with fastp and aligned with MiXCR, with productive beta chains retained. For every CDR3 protein sequence, its rows merge into one entry that carries the most common genes and DNA. The sample data list fewer than 25,000 distinct CDR3 sequences, and roughly three quarters of these were observed just once. The ten top clones hold 20% to 30% of the sample. Material for sequencing was tumor-adjacent breast tissue. These receptors were obtained from a female donor with breast cancer. Some clones in this sample may be carry-over from other donors' samples.

This sequence joins TRBV2 and TRBJ2-4; D is unclear. Germline CDR1 is SNHLY and CDR2 is FYNNEI. V was pared by 1 base and J by 0 bases, with 10 bases between. This CDR3 contains 16 residues. CDR3 loop: CASSEEDGLAKNIQYF. CDR3 nucleotide sequence: TGTGCCAGCAGTGAAGAAGACGGTTTAGCCAAAAACATTCAGTACTTC.

The chain is built from TRBV29-1 and TRBJ2-1, with D unclear. Trimming removed 3 bases at V and 4 bases at J, with 7 bases between. Germline V lookup: CDR1 SQVTM, CDR2 ANQGSEA. CDR3 length: 12 amino acids. CDR3 in amino acids: CSVDSGYNEQFF. The CDR3 DNA follows: TGCAGCGTTGACTCGGGTTACAATGAGCAGTTCTTC.

The gene calls are TRBV27 and TRBJ1-6; no definite D call. The V gene's germline CDR1 is MNHEY and CDR2 SMNVEV (reference sequence). This CDR3 region has 15 residues. V was clipped by 5 bases and J by 1 base, with 9 bases between them. CDR3 in DNA: TGTGCCAGCAGTGGAGCGTGGTCCTATAATTCACCCCTCCACTTT. Translation: CASSGAWSYNSPLHF.

The CDR3 reads CATSDPSINYGYTF. CDR3 coding DNA: TGTGCCACCAGTGACCCGAGTATTAACTATGGCTACACCTTC. The V call is TRBV24-1, the J call TRBJ1-2; no definite D call. This CDR3 comprises 14 residues. The germline V gene encodes CDR1 KGHDR and CDR2 SFDVKD. Between the trimmed V and J ends, which lost 4 bases and 1 base, there was a span of 9 bases.

The chain employs TRBV11-2 and TRBJ2-7; 9 bases are shared with TRBD2. Germline V gives CDR1 SGHAT, CDR2 FQNNGV. Trimming at V came to 10 bases and at J to 4 bases, leaving 8 bases not matched to a gene. This CDR3 comprises 13 residues. This chain's CDR3 is CATKAAGGYEQYF. The CDR3 coding sequence is TGTGCCACGAAGGCGGCGGGAGGGTACGAGCAGTACTTC.

This sequence joins TRBV9 and TRBJ1-2; a weak D match, TRBD1 (6 bases). CDR3 length: 14 amino acids. CDR1 and CDR2 (germline): SGDLS, YYNGEE. V was shortened by 0 bases and J by 7 bases, with 13 bases between the two germline ends. CDR3 sequence reads: CASSVGPEDSGYTF. The DNA of the CDR3 is TGTGCCAGCAGCGTAGGACCCGAGGACAGTGGCTACACCTTC.

The chain combines TRBV7-8 with TRBJ2-7, with 8 bases matching TRBD2. The CDR3 loop spans 14 amino acids. Germline V gene lookup returns CDR1 SGHVS and CDR2 FQNEAQ. The V and J ends lost 3 bases and 3 bases, in that order; junction bases with no gene match: 4. Here the CDR3 DNA reads TGTGCCAGCAGCTTCCTCGGGGGGGACTACGAGCAGTACTTC. It codes for CASSFLGGDYEQYF.

This clonotype came up many times. The chain combines TRBV7-9 with TRBJ2-2, with 7 bases lining up with TRBD1. Trimming at V came to 1 base and at J to 4 bases, leaving 9 bases not matched to a gene. Germline loops: CDR1 SEHNR, CDR2 FQNEAQ (reference sequence). The length of the CDR3 is 17 residues. This chain's CDR3 is CASSLGGGRLATGELFF. The CDR3 DNA follows: TGTGCCAGCAGCTTAGGAGGGGGCAGGCTAGCCACCGGGGAGCTGTTTTTT.

This chain uses TRBV20-1 with TRBJ2-1, with D possibly being TRBD2 (5 bases). The CDR3 covers 11 residues. The germline V gene has CDR1 DFQATT and CDR2 SNEGSKA (reference sequence). V shed 3 bases and J shed 9 bases, with 9 bases lying between them. This chain's CDR3 is CSARREGEQFF. CDR3 DNA: TGCAGTGCTAGGAGGGAAGGTGAGCAGTTCTTC.

This clonotype was seen many times. This may stem from a read error, because a much larger clone lies one nucleotide away. The chain joins TRBV5-6 to TRBJ2-7; the D gene is possibly TRBD1 (5 bases). Germline V CDR1 and CDR2: SGHDT, YYEEEE. CDR3 length equals 15 residues. V lost 0 bases and J 8 bases, leaving 18 bases between the germline ends. The CDR3 region has the DNA TGTGCCAGCAGCTTGGCGGCAGGGCCTCCGGGCAAGCAGTACTTC. It translates to CASSLAAGPPGKQYF.

This clonotype is deemed medium-sized. The rearrangement joins TRBV24-1 to TRBJ1-2; D possibly corresponds to TRBD1 (5 bases). The CDR3 contains 14 residues. Germline V gene lookup returns CDR1 KGHDR and CDR2 SFDVKD. Trimming took off 3 bases at V and 5 bases at J, with 12 bases between the two ends. DNA for the CDR3: TGTGCCACCAGTGATCCGAGGGGAAGGTATGGCTACACCTTC. Translating gives CATSDPRGRYGYTF.

This clonotype was observed once. The rearrangement links TRBV29-1 to TRBJ2-5; D might be TRBD2 (5 bases). The CDR3 is 15 residues long. V lost 4 bases and J lost 1, with 16 bases in between. Germline loops: CDR1 SQVTM, CDR2 ANQGSEA. In DNA form, the CDR3 reads TGCAGCGTTGTAAGAGGGCTCGGGTTCCAAGAGACCCAGTACTTC. Translating gives CSVVRGLGFQETQYF.

The V gene is TRBV20-1, the J gene TRBJ1-2, with a tentative D call TRBD1 (5 bases). V gave up 1 base and J gave up 5 bases, with 17 bases separating them. Germline V gene lookup returns CDR1 DFQATT and CDR2 SNEGSKA (reference sequence). This CDR3 comprises 15 residues. The CDR3 DNA reads as TGCAGTGCTAGAGTCAAGTCAGGGCCTGGATATGGCTACACCTTC. Translating it yields CSARVKSGPGYGYTF.

This sequence joins TRBV30 and TRBJ2-7, with 12 bases that match TRBD2. The CDR3 contains 15 residues. The germline CDR1 and CDR2 sequences are GTSNPN and SVGIG (reference sequence). The V segment lost 3 bases and the J segment 5 bases; nucleotides outside the gene matches: 8. The CDR3 DNA reads TGTGCCTGGAGCAGGAGACTAGCGGGAGTCAACGAGCAGTACTTC. Translating it yields CAWSRRLAGVNEQYF.

V gene TRBV5-1 combines with J gene TRBJ2-2, with D perhaps TRBD1 or TRBD2 (5 bases each). This CDR3 comprises 16 residues. The V end was cut by 5 bases, the J end by 0 bases, with 14 bases between. CDR1 is SGHRS and CDR2 is YFSETQ in the germline V gene. The CDR3 DNA follows: TGCGCCAGCAGTAGCAGGGAGCGAACGAACACCGGGGAGCTGTTTTTT. This sequence encodes CASSSRERTNTGELFF.

The CDR3 sequence is CASSLGYSSETQYF. In DNA, the CDR3 is TGTGCCAGCAGCTTAGGGTACAGTTCCGAGACCCAGTACTTC. The V gene is TRBV7-9, the J gene TRBJ2-5, with D unclear. The CDR3 covers 14 residues. Germline CDR1 SEHNR, CDR2 FQNEAQ (reference sequence). V lost 1 base and J lost 5, with 11 bases in between.

The chain links TRBV20-1 to TRBJ2-3, with a possible D match to TRBD1 (5 bases). The length of the CDR3 is 12 residues. CDR1 is DFQATT, CDR2 SNEGSKA, per germline (reference sequence). V was pared by 1 base and J by 3 bases, with 5 bases between. CDR3 sequence (DNA): TGCAGTGCTAGAGCAGGGACAGATACGCAGTATTTT. Translated: CSARAGTDTQYF.

The V call is TRBV20-1, the J call TRBJ2-7; 7 bases line up with TRBD1. Germline trimming cut 0 bases from V and 5 bases from J; bases unmatched to any gene: 10. Germline V gene data show CDR1 as DFQATT and CDR2 as SNEGSKA (reference sequence). The CDR3 runs to 15 residues. The CDR3 nucleotides are TGCAGTGCTAGAGAGGGTTGGGACAGCTCGGACGAGCAGTACTTC. The encoded protein is CSAREGWDSSDEQYF.

This clonotype was detected many times. The V call is TRBV6-5, the J call TRBJ1-3; D is possibly TRBD1 (5 bases). V lost 5 bases, J lost 2 bases, and 16 bases lay in between. Per the germline V gene, CDR1 is MNHEY and CDR2 is SVGAGI. This CDR3 is 16 amino acids long. The CDR3 nucleotides are TGTGCCAGCAGTAGAGAGACAGTTGAAGCTGGAAACACCATATATTTT. Amino acids: CASSRETVEAGNTIYF.

This clonotype has at least ten counts. The V call is TRBV5-8, the J call TRBJ2-3, with 10 bases aligning to TRBD2. Unmatched junction bases numbered 11, after V lost 7 bases and J lost 0 bases. CDR1 and CDR2 from the germline V gene are SGHTS and YDEGEE. The CDR3 is 17 residues long. CDR3 DNA sequence: TGTGCCAGCGTTGATCTAGCGGGGGCCACTAGCACAGATACGCAGTATTTT. Its protein is CASVDLAGATSTDTQYF.

The CDR3 DNA reads TGCGCCAGCAGCTTGGCCACGATTTATACGCAGTATTTT. It yields the protein CASSLATIYTQYF. The chain has TRBV5-1 and TRBJ2-3; D call uncertain. The ends were cut back, 0 bases at V and 7 bases at J, with 9 bases in the middle. The V gene's germline CDR1 is SGHRS and CDR2 YFSETQ. The CDR3 is made up of 13 amino acids. The full variable domain, in which reference TRBV5-1 and TRBJ2-3 provide the parts outside the CDR3, is KAGVTQTPRYLIKTRGQQVTLSCSPISGHRSVSWYQQTPGQGLQFLFEYFSETQRNKGNFPGRFSGRQFSNSRSEMNVSTLELGDSALYLCASSLATIYTQYFGPGTRLTVL.